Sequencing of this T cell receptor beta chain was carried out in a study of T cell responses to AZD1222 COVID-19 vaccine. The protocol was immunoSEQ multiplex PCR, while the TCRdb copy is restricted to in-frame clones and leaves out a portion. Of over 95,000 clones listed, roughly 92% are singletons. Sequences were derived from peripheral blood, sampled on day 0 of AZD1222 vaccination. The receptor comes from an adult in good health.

The DNA of the CDR3 is TGTGCCAGCAGTTTAGAGGGACAGGGCACCGGGGAGCTGTTTTTT. It codes for CASSLEGQGTGELFF. The rearrangement uses TRBV6-5 and TRBJ2-2, with TRBD1 matching 9 bases. CDR1 is MNHEY, CDR2 SVGAGI, per germline. CDR3 size: 15 residues. The junction had 4 bases not matched to a gene; V was cut back by 4 bases and J by 4 bases.